The present T cell receptor beta chain was sequenced within a study of shared clonotypes between healthy human individuals. The ends lost 1 base at V and 2 bases at J; junction bases unmatched: 8. Looked up from germline, CDR1 is GTSNPN and CDR2 is SVGIG (reference sequence). The CDR3 consists of 16 residues. An even split of each subset's genomic DNA across several immunoSEQ plates was performed. The repertoire was sequenced with immunoSEQ multiplex PCR; TCRdb's copy has only in-frame clones and lacks some. Of around 2.5 million clones listed, 93% are singletons. This sequence joins TRBV30 and TRBJ2-7, with 10 positions matching TRBD1. What was sequenced was naive CD4+ T cells from PBMCs. Subset described: CD45RA+ positively selected. The sequence was collected from a man between 18 and 35 years old in good health. Some clones in this sample may be carry-over from other donors' samples. The CDR3 here is CAWSGQGALSTYEQYF. As DNA, the CDR3 is TGTGCCTGGAGTGGACAGGGGGCATTGTCGACCTACGAGCAGTACTTC. The variable domain in full, with the rest retrieved from reference TRBV30 and TRBJ2-7, is SQTIHQWPATLVQPVGSPLSLECTVEGTSNPNLYWYRQAAGRGLQLLFYSVGIGQISSEVPQNLSASRPQDRQFILSSKKLLLSDSGFYLCAWSGQGALSTYEQYFGPGTRLTVT.